Below are 30 T cell receptor beta chains sequenced from a single sample in a study of blood T cells in healthy people across ages. The use of a sample-barcoded 5' primer and a J-beta primer mix characterized a second PCR of about 7 to 12 cycles. Each CDR3 protein gets one entry after TCRdb re-called the 5' RACE reads with MiXCR. The data show roughly 800,000 distinct CDR3 sequences, roughly 60% seen once. The specimen sequenced was blood. The receptors were sampled from a man younger than 45 in good health.

The rearrangement links TRBV2 to TRBJ2-1; 7 nucleotides align to TRBD2. Unmatched junction bases numbered 3, after V lost 4 bases and J lost 6 bases. From germline, CDR1 is SNHLY and CDR2 FYNNEI. This CDR3 has 13 residues. The CDR3 region is CASSAPGGNEQFF. CDR3 sequence (DNA): TGTGCCAGCAGTGCTCCGGGGGGCAATGAGCAGTTCTTC.

The CDR3 loop is CSAPPGTSSEQYF. The CDR3, as DNA: TGCAGTGCACCTCCCGGGACTAGTTCCGAGCAGTACTTC. The chain has TRBV20-1 and TRBJ2-4, with 8 nucleotides matching TRBD2. The DNA end is a closer match to TRBJ2-7, so the J assignment may be wrong. This CDR3 is built from 13 residues. The germline V gene has CDR1 DFQATT and CDR2 SNEGSKA (reference sequence).

V usage is TRBV9 and J usage is TRBJ2-5, with TRBD2 matching over 13 bases. The J call may be wrong; the DNA end is better matched by TRBJ2-7. The CDR3 has 18 residues. The germline V gene encodes CDR1 SGDLS and CDR2 YYNGEE. The CDR3 region has the DNA TGTGCCAGCAGCGTAGGGGTGACTAGCGGGAGGCAGAGCTACGAGCAGTACTTC. This gives the protein CASSVGVTSGRQSYEQYF.

The chain links TRBV9 to TRBJ2-1; possible D gene TRBD2, 5 bases. This CDR3 comprises 17 residues. Deletions cut 3 bases from V and 1 base from J, with 17 bases between. The V gene's germline CDR1 is SGDLS and CDR2 YYNGEE. DNA of the CDR3: TGTGCCAGCAGCGCATTGCCTTTTAGCGCTTCCTACAATGAGCAGTTCTTC. Amino acid sequence: CASSALPFSASYNEQFF.

Only a few counts were recorded for this clonotype. The CDR3 bases are TGTGCCAGCAGCTTCAGTGGTTTGAACACTGAAGCTTTCTTT. It specifies CASSFSGLNTEAFF. This rearrangement joins TRBV7-2 to TRBJ1-1; D remains ambiguous. Trimming took off 3 bases at V and 0 bases at J, with 8 bases between the two ends. Germline lookup yields CDR1 SGHTA and CDR2 FQGNSA. The CDR3 loop spans 14 amino acids.

The J gene is TRBJ1-1, the V gene TRBV3-1; D is perhaps TRBD1 (5 bases). Germline loops: CDR1 LGHDT, CDR2 YNNKEL (reference sequence). The ends were cut back, 1 base at V and 4 bases at J, with 10 bases in the middle. The CDR3 runs to 14 residues. For the CDR3, the DNA is TGTGCCAGCAGCCAAGTTGCGGGGGTCACTGAAGCTTTCTTT. The encoded protein is CASSQVAGVTEAFF.

DNA of the CDR3: TGTGCCAGCAGCCTGCGGGCCGACGGGGGGGAGCTGTTTTTT. Translated, it gives CASSLRADGGELFF. This chain joins TRBV9 and TRBJ2-2; D might be TRBD2 (5 bases). Trimming removed 4 bases at V and 8 bases at J, with 15 bases between. Germline lookup yields CDR1 SGDLS and CDR2 YYNGEE. This CDR3 spans 14 amino acids.

The J gene is TRBJ1-5, the V gene TRBV7-9, with 11 positions matching TRBD1. This CDR3 has 15 amino acids. Germline V gives CDR1 SEHNR, CDR2 FQNEAQ (reference sequence). The trim removed 3 bases at V and 5 bases at J, leaving 3 bases unmatched. As DNA, the CDR3 is TGTGCCAGCAGCTTGGGACAGGGGGATTATCAGCCCCAGCATTTT. Its protein product is CASSLGQGDYQPQHF.

V usage is TRBV9 and J usage is TRBJ1-1; D is unresolved. Germline V CDR1 and CDR2: SGDLS, YYNGEE. V shed 3 bases and J shed 1 base, with 1 base lying between them. The CDR3 runs to 11 residues. The CDR3 spells CASSANTEAFF. CDR3 sequence (DNA): TGTGCCAGCAGCGCGAACACTGAAGCTTTCTTT.

This chain's CDR3 is CASNRGTDTQYF. The CDR3 coding sequence is TGTGCCAGCAATAGGGGGACAGATACGCAGTATTTT. The J gene is TRBJ2-3, the V gene TRBV12-3 or TRBV12-4, with D possibly matching TRBD1 (6 bases). The CDR3 runs 12 residues. V was pared by 7 bases and J by 3 bases, with 8 bases between.

The chain combines TRBV6-5 with TRBJ1-2, with D perhaps TRBD1 (5 bases). Germline V gene data show CDR1 as MNHEY and CDR2 as SVGAGI. V was cut by 4 bases and J by 5 bases, with 14 bases left in between. The CDR3 runs to 14 residues. CDR3 loop: CASSSSGTQYGYTF. Here the CDR3 DNA reads TGTGCCAGCAGTTCCTCCGGGACCCAATATGGCTACACCTTC.

The chain couples TRBV5-5 to TRBJ1-1; weak D call: TRBD1 (6 bases). This CDR3 contains 16 residues. Germline values: CDR1 SGHKS, CDR2 YYEKEE (reference sequence). V was cut by 3 bases and J by 0 bases, with 15 bases left in between. CDR3 residues: CASSSQTGDMNTEAFF. The CDR3 coding sequence is TGTGCCAGCAGCTCCCAGACAGGAGATATGAACACTGAAGCTTTCTTT.

The CDR3 sequence is CASSPGARETYEQYF. The CDR3 DNA sequence: TGTGCCAGCAGCCCCGGAGCTAGGGAGACCTACGAGCAGTACTTC. The chain links TRBV5-5 to TRBJ2-5, with D tentatively TRBD2 (5 bases). The end of the DNA is better explained by TRBJ2-7, so the J call may be wrong. From germline, CDR1 is SGHKS and CDR2 YYEKEE (reference sequence). The CDR3 contains 15 residues.

This clonotype was recorded a few times. The chain carries TRBV6-2 or TRBV6-3 and TRBJ2-7; 8 bases fit TRBD2. This CDR3 region has 15 residues. The V gene's germline CDR1 is MNHEY and CDR2 SVGEGT. V gave up 0 bases and J gave up 6 bases; unmatched junction bases: 7. The CDR3 sequence is CASSYSSGSLTEQYF. CDR3 nucleotides: TGTGCCAGCAGTTACTCGAGCGGGAGTCTTACCGAGCAGTACTTC.

The CDR3 spells CSAGPGDYEQYF. CDR3 DNA: TGCAGTGCTGGCCCCGGGGACTACGAGCAGTACTTC. The chain carries TRBV20-1 and TRBJ2-4, with D maybe TRBD2 (5 bases). Near its end, the DNA agrees better with TRBJ2-7, so the J call may be wrong. The germline V gene encodes CDR1 DFQATT and CDR2 SNEGSKA (reference sequence). CDR3 length equals 12 residues.

The rearrangement uses TRBV20-1 and TRBJ2-7; TRBD2 aligns across 7 bases. The J call may be in error: the DNA end matches TRBJ2-5 better. The CDR3 extends over 15 amino acids. Germline V gives CDR1 DFQATT, CDR2 SNEGSKA (reference sequence). The CDR3 coding sequence is TGCAGTGTCACACGACCCAGACTAGCCGGGGAGACCCAGTACTTC. It translates to CSVTRPRLAGETQYF.

V usage is TRBV7-9 and J usage is TRBJ2-1; TRBD2 aligns across 11 bases. The CDR3 is made up of 18 amino acids. The germline V gene encodes CDR1 SEHNR and CDR2 FQNEAQ (reference sequence). The junction had 14 bases not matched to a gene; V was cut back by 2 bases and J by 8 bases. The chain's CDR3 is CASSLRGIAGGSSDEQFF. DNA for the CDR3: TGTGCCAGCAGCTTACGCGGTATAGCGGGGGGGTCTTCAGATGAGCAGTTCTTC.

This clonotype has more than one count but fewer than ten. This chain links TRBV7-2 with TRBJ2-5; D ambiguous. Trimming took 1 base from V and 1 from J, leaving 7 bases between them. The CDR3 consists of 14 residues. The V gene's germline CDR1 is SGHTA and CDR2 FQGNSA. As DNA, the CDR3 is TGTGCCAGCAGCTTAGTCGCCATCCAAGAGACCCAGTACTTC. This sequence encodes CASSLVAIQETQYF.

This chain links TRBV27 with TRBJ2-2; D call uncertain. V was shortened by 0 bases and J by 7 bases, with 6 bases between the two germline ends. CDR1 and CDR2 from the germline V gene are MNHEY and SMNVEV (reference sequence). The length of the CDR3 is 13 residues. CDR3 DNA: TGTGCCAGCAGTTTATCTGAAATCGGGGAGCTGTTTTTT. This gives the protein CASSLSEIGELFF.

The rearrangement uses TRBV12-3 or TRBV12-4 and TRBJ2-1, with a tentative D call TRBD2 (6 bases). The CDR3 spans 16 residues. The V end lost 6 bases, the J end lost 1 base, and 16 bases lay between the germline ends. The CDR3, as DNA: TGTGCCAGCAGCCCCGCCGAGGGAGGTTCCTACAATGAGCAGTTCTTC. Its protein is CASSPAEGGSYNEQFF.

The V call is TRBV5-1, the J call TRBJ1-1; TRBD1 agrees at 7 bases. The germline V gene encodes CDR1 SGHRS and CDR2 YFSETQ. This CDR3 has 13 residues. V shed 5 bases and J 4 bases; nucleotides not matched to a gene: 5. The DNA of the CDR3 is TGCGCCAGCAGATTCACAGGGGCCACTGAAGCTTTCTTT. It is translated as CASRFTGATEAFF.

V and J are TRBV5-6 and TRBJ2-7; possible D gene TRBD2, 5 bases. The V gene's germline CDR1 is SGHDT and CDR2 YYEEEE. V lost 4 bases, J lost 3 bases, and 11 bases lay in between. The CDR3 has 13 residues. The CDR3 nucleotides are TGTGCCAGCAGCCACGGGAACGACTACGAGCAGTACTTC. This codes for CASSHGNDYEQYF.

CDR3 sequence: CASSLGREGDIQYF. The CDR3 bases are TGCGCCAGCAGCTTGGGCAGGGAGGGGGACATTCAGTACTTC. This chain links TRBV5-1 with TRBJ2-4; TRBD2 is a possible D gene (7 bases). The ends were cut back, 0 bases at V and 8 bases at J, with 12 bases in the middle. This CDR3 is built from 14 residues. The germline gives CDR1 SGHRS, CDR2 YFSETQ.

This clonotype was observed a few times. The genes are TRBV13 and TRBJ2-7; TRBD1 or TRBD2 may be the D gene (5 bases each). Trimming pared 5 bases from V and 2 bases from J, leaving 10 bases between. From germline, CDR1 is PRHDT and CDR2 FYEKMQ (reference sequence). CDR3 length equals 13 residues. In nucleotides, the CDR3 is TGTGCCAGCAGCACCGGGACCACCTACGAGCAGTACTTC. Amino acid sequence: CASSTGTTYEQYF. The full variable domain, in which reference TRBV13 and TRBJ2-7 provide the parts outside the CDR3, is AAGVIQSPRHLIKEKRETATLKCYPIPRHDTVYWYQQGPGQDPQFLISFYEKMQSDKGSIPDRFSAQQFSDYHSELNMSSLELGDSALYFCASSTGTTYEQYFGPGTRLTVT.

This chain uses TRBV6-2 or TRBV6-3 with TRBJ2-7; 7 bases are a match to TRBD1. This CDR3 has 17 amino acids. Germline V lookup: CDR1 MNHEY, CDR2 SVGEGT. Trimming took 6 bases from V and 0 from J; bases not matched to a gene: 14. The CDR3 loop reads CASRNPGQQSSSYEQYF. CDR3 in DNA: TGTGCCAGCAGGAATCCGGGACAGCAGTCAAGCTCCTACGAGCAGTACTTC.

The V call is TRBV18, the J call TRBJ2-6, with D hard to call. V dropped 3 bases and J dropped 3 bases, with 12 bases sitting between them. Germline V gene sequence: CDR1 KGHSH, CDR2 LQKENI. The CDR3 has 16 amino acids. The CDR3 here is CASSPTVVGGANVLTF. The CDR3 nucleotides are TGTGCCAGCTCACCCACCGTTGTTGGTGGGGCCAACGTCCTGACTTTC.

The V and J genes are TRBV21-1 and TRBJ1-2. TRBV21-1 is flagged as a pseudogene. There are 18 residues in the CDR3. The CDR3: CASSKALWERAGNYGYTF. For the CDR3, the DNA is TGTGCCAGCAGCAAAGCGCTTTGGGAGAGGGCCGGGAACTATGGCTACACCTTC.

V and J are TRBV7-9 and TRBJ1-2; weak D call: TRBD1 (5 bases). CDR1 is SEHNR and CDR2 is FQNEAQ in the germline V gene (reference sequence). CDR3 length: 15 residues. V was clipped by 5 bases and J by 0 bases, with 13 bases between them. The CDR3, as DNA: TGTGCCAGCAGCCGAGGGGACTCAACTAACTATGGCTACACCTTC. It translates to CASSRGDSTNYGYTF.

V gene TRBV20-1 combines with J gene TRBJ2-7; D may correspond to TRBD1 or TRBD2 (5 bases each). V shed 4 bases and J shed 0 bases, with 16 bases lying between them. CDR1 is DFQATT, CDR2 SNEGSKA, per germline (reference sequence). The CDR3 totals 15 residues. The CDR3 bases are TGCAGTGCTATTTCATCCGGGACGGCCTCCTACGAGCAGTACTTC. This gives the protein CSAISSGTASYEQYF.

This clonotype was counted between two and nine times. The chain carries TRBV29-1 and TRBJ2-3; TRBD1 agrees at 7 bases. Germline trimming cut 3 bases from V and 2 bases from J; bases unmatched to any gene: 5. The CDR3 is 14 residues long. Germline loops: CDR1 SQVTM, CDR2 ANQGSEA. CDR3 in DNA: TGCAGCGTTGAGAGGGACAGCCTCACAGATACGCAGTATTTT. It yields the protein CSVERDSLTDTQYF.